This TCR beta chain came from a study of cytomegalovirus exposure and HLA in healthy donors (TCRdb year 2017). Turning to the overall study: An earlier analysis of roughly 610 of the donors reported approximately 280 Gb of sequence data and some 110 million unique TCR beta sequences obtained from around 170 million T cells. Typing coverage varied by locus: roughly 620-640 donors for A, B, C, DRB1 and DQB1; approximately 560 for DQA1; 600 to 610 for DPA1; 450 to 480 for DPB1. Across some 400 genotyped donors of the cohort, an average of about 250,000 unique TCR beta nucleotide sequences per donor were sequenced, and around 20% of those sequences were non-productive. Both class I and class II loci were covered by HLA typing, at four-digit resolution. The study aimed to test whether cataloging public T cell receptors could reveal signatures of past pathogen exposure. The genetic ancestry cluster associated with self-reported Caucasian donors included 65% to 90% of the 398 genotyped donors. Four or five DR-DQ haplotypes were handled as single units for association and clustering, since linkage in the cohort was strong. In the later analysis, no new phenotypic data were used to find candidate immune exposures; instead, reliance was placed on TCR beta sequences and their occurrence across donors. A later genetic analysis used genome-wide SNP genotypes for about 65% of the 666 donors, treating that subset as a discovery cohort. An early release that covered fewer than 800 HLA-typed donors contained around 300 gigabases of sequencing data and around 80 million unique TCR sequences. Every discovery cohort repertoire had been produced on one sequencing platform. A later analysis re-analyzed previously published TCR beta repertoires from 666 donors and added high-resolution HLA genotyping to study TCR occurrence patterns. An earlier analysis of 450 to 750 of the donors used high-throughput TCR beta sequencing to judge whether each TCR beta V gene segment behaved as functional or pseudogenic. High-throughput TCR immunosequencing, statistical association of individual TCRs with disease status, and machine learning were combined to predict cytomegalovirus infection status. The T cell repertoires of 666 subjects were profiled by immunosequencing and related to cytomegalovirus serostatus. Donor age, sex, ethnicity and CMV serostatus were collected together with the repertoire data. Besides the first cohort of 666 subjects, a separate validation cohort made up of 120 or so different subjects was used.

Remarks on this clone: This clone's antigen is unknown. The sample holds no much larger clone one base away, and base qualities are not on file. The same CDR3 is also encoded by other DNA sequences in this sample.

The CDR3 holds 14 amino acids from the cysteine to the phenylalanine. Only the CDR3 portion is preserved as DNA: 42 bases, with reading frame beginning at the first base. The germline V gene provides CDR1 SGHRS and CDR2 YFSETQ. V drops 0 bases and J drops 3 bases, leaving 6 bases in between. The library was generated by the immunoSEQ multiplex PCR assay. A mixture of 60 forward primers for TCR Vbeta segments and 13 reverse primers for TCR Jbeta segments was used in the multiplex PCR. Amplification of the CDR3 region of rearranged TCR beta genes was performed with a multiplex PCR assay on genomic DNA. The Illumina HiSeq System was used to sequence the amplified TCR beta libraries as 87-base-pair reads. The study's processing was this. In a later analysis, about 80 million unique TCR beta chains were counted across the 500 to 850 repertoires, and approximately 11 million of these chains were shared by at least two donors. Raw reads were error-corrected and collapsed into unique sequences with a nearest-neighbor algorithm that merged closely related sequences to remove PCR and sequencing errors. Alignment of CDR3 sequences to IMGT reference sequences was used to assign V, D and J gene segments. For a sequence to be retained, at least a six-nucleotide match to both a V gene segment and a J gene segment was required. Rearrangements were called productive when the CDR3 lacked stop codons and stayed in frame with V and J; all others were non-productive. CDR3 was defined by IMGT convention, running from the second conserved V-encoded cysteine to the conserved J-encoded phenylalanine. Sequences without an unambiguous match to a single V gene segment were excluded from the earlier analysis of several hundred of the donors. In an earlier analysis of around 590 of the donors, a V segment was called functional when productive rearrangements were above 56.7%, and segregating when the standard deviation between donors exceeded 5%. A statistical classification framework was built to diagnose cytomegalovirus status from the catalog of TCR beta chain sequences. V and J gene assignment, in a later analysis, came from comparing TCR nucleotide sequences with IMGT/GENE-DB human TR gene sequences. In a later analysis, CDR3 sequences and most-parsimonious VDJ recombination scenarios were assigned using the TCRdist pipeline. In a later analysis, each TCR beta chain was defined by its CDR3 amino acid sequence together with its V-gene family, and reads lacking a unique V-gene family were excluded. As a way to deal with suspected cross-contamination and a sequencing artifact, a later analysis dropped roughly 620 nucleotide sequences that were highly shared and had low generation probability. For each public chain, a later analysis derived a clonal expansion index from normalized ranks of inferred template counts within each repertoire. In a later analysis, generation probabilities were computed with a VDJ recombination model fitted to out-of-frame rearrangements, and the resulting probabilities were checked against IGoR. Hypergeometric tests were used in a later analysis to score TCR-TCR, TCR-HLA and TCR-CMV co-occurrence, with a repertoire-size bias correction applied to the TCR pairs. To estimate false discovery rates, a later analysis permuted the HLA or CMV assignments 20 times. In a later analysis, co-occurring TCRs were grouped using DBSCAN, with TCRdist sequence similarity added in when clustering inside HLA-allele-positive subsets. Co-occurrence clustering excluded repertoires with fewer than 30,000 or more than 120,000 public chains, plus five with anomalous nucleotide sharing. Held by TCRdb, this immuneACCESS table contains in-frame sequences only and omits some clones. Under half of the omission traces to an unresolved V gene where checked; the cause of the rest is unknown. V and J calls and clone size are as listed in that table; D and trimming were resolved from the DNA. The sample contains 90,000 to 120,000 clones, 60% to 75% of them found a single time. The top ten clonotypes cover 7.5% to 9% of the sample.

Broad study findings and their caveats: The sequencing pipeline was judged likely to have produced a cluster of highly shared sequence variants as a technical artifact. V-gene and J-gene trimming of TCR beta chains was associated with a missense DCLRE1C variant in a later genetic analysis, and the association was replicated in an independent cohort. A later analysis associated about 17,000 TCR beta sequences with specific HLA alleles at a false discovery rate of 0.05. In a later analysis, most CMV-associated TCR beta chains were found to appear HLA-restricted, with HLA associations seemingly driven largely by CMV exposure. An earlier analysis of 587 of the donors showed that most TCR beta V segments appeared in productive rearrangements either about 87% or about 30% of the time, which broadly matched IMGT annotations. The authors suggested that the approach could potentially be extended to other disease states and immunological phenotypes. The study listed 164 TCR beta chains as associated with cytomegalovirus. Some IMGT-functional V segments, including TRBV6-2 and TRBV6-3, could not be distinguished by the 87-base-pair reads and were therefore excluded. The classifier was reported to diagnose cytomegalovirus status with high specificity and sensitivity in both the original and validation cohorts. In vitro tests confirmed that a few of the cytomegalovirus-associated TCR beta chains recognize cytomegalovirus antigens. A later genetic analysis reported fewer N-insertions in productive TCRs among donors in an Asian-associated ancestry cluster than the approximately 700-donor mean. Because counts were too low, about 18 rarely observed V segments, including chromosome 9 orphons, were excluded from the earlier analysis of a few hundred of the donors. In a later analysis, HLA-associated TCR beta chains were found to be more clonally expanded and to have lower generation probabilities than equally common non-associated chains. HLA typing was unavailable for some donors at each locus, so association tests used only the typed subset. A further reported finding was that TCR beta sequences accurately predicted the HLA-A and HLA-B alleles for most subjects in the first cohort. When HLA alleles, especially DR and DQ, strongly co-occurred, TCR associations were difficult to assign to individual alleles. Most TCR sequences were seen in very few donors, while some public TCRs were found in many individuals. For the cohort, immune exposure information was limited to CMV serostatus. Sequencing depth was assumed to be roughly uniform across donors in the presence/absence analyses, though that assumption may not hold. According to a later analysis, parvovirus B19, influenza, CMV and Epstein-Barr virus appeared linked to several top co-occurrence clusters. Linkage disequilibrium might explain the correlated functional status among segregating V segments, but an unknown experimental factor could not be excluded. A later analysis found that TCR association rates varied across HLA loci, with DRB1 alleles showing the most associated TCRs and HLA-C alleles the fewest. Only TCR beta chains were sequenced in this cohort, and the absence of alpha or paired-chain data limited detectable features.

The cohort was made up of roughly 670 healthy bone marrow donors. All cohort members were sampled while nominally healthy, although unrecorded immune exposures were likely present. The donor was CMV seronegative and was included in the group of 352 seronegative cohort members. Each donor provided a peripheral blood sample, and peripheral blood mononuclear cells were used for TCR beta sequencing. The Qiagen DNeasy Blood Extraction Kit was used to extract genomic DNA from the blood cell samples. The chain couples TRBV5-1 to TRBJ2-2; TRBD2 is a possible D gene, resting on 5 matching bases. Sequencing was carried out using PBMCs. This TCR was sampled from a young man in good health and CMV-seronegative. The CDR3 in this case is CASSLAGDTGELFF. The DNA is as follows: TGCGCCAGCAGCTTGGCCGGGGACACCGGGGAGCTGTTTTTT.